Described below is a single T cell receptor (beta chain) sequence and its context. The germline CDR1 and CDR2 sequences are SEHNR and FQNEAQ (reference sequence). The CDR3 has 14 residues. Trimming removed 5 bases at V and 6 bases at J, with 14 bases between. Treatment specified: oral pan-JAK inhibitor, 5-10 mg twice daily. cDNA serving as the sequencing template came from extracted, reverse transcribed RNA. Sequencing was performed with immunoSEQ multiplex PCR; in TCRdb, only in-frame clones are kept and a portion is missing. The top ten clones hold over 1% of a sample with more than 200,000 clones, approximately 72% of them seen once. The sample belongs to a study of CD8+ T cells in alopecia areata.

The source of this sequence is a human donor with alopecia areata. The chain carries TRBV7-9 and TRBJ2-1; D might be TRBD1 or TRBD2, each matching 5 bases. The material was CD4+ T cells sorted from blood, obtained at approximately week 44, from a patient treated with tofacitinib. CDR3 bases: TGTGCCAGCAGCCCCGGGACCTCGCGCAATGAGCAGTTCTTC. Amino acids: CASSPGTSRNEQFF.